The 13 T cell receptor beta chains given below trace back to one sample, sequenced in a study of graft-versus-host responses after intestinal transplantation. Their cognate antigens are unknown. This table comes from immunoSEQ multiplex PCR, and its TCRdb copy is limited to in-frame clones, with some not included. This sample has roughly 93,000 clones, with 80% to 95% found just once. Material: unstimulated CD8+ T cells sorted from spleen or lymph node cells, obtained before intestinal transplant. The receptors were sampled from a human donor who received an intestinal transplant.

This chain joins TRBV6-1 and TRBJ2-1; 10 nucleotides match TRBD2. CDR3 length equals 17 residues. Germline-derived CDR1 and CDR2 are MNHNS and SASEGT. The V and J ends lost 2 bases and 4 bases, in that order; junction bases with no gene match: 8. The CDR3 DNA reads as TGTGCCAGCAGTGAATATTCGGGGACTAGCGAATACAATGAGCAGTTCTTC. This translates into CASSEYSGTSEYNEQFF.

The chain combines TRBV7-7 with TRBJ2-1, with TRBD2 identical over 9 bases. The trim removed 3 bases at V and 4 bases at J, leaving 7 bases unmatched. Germline CDR1 reads SSHAT; CDR2 reads FNYEAQ (reference sequence). This CDR3 spans 16 amino acids. The DNA for the CDR3 is TGTGCCAGCAGCTTTGAACTAGCGGGCAATTACAATGAGCAGTTCTTC. The encoded protein is CASSFELAGNYNEQFF.

The V call is TRBV9, the J call TRBJ2-1; 7 positions agree with TRBD2. The CDR3 runs to 14 residues. Germline V lookup: CDR1 SGDLS, CDR2 YYNGEE. V was clipped by 3 bases and J by 3 bases; unmatched bases: 3. The CDR3 is CASSDSGVYNEQFF. The CDR3 region has the DNA TGTGCCAGCAGCGACAGCGGGGTCTACAATGAGCAGTTCTTC.

The V call is TRBV29-1, the J call TRBJ2-3; D is possibly TRBD2 (5 bases). V lost 4 bases to trimming and J lost 5 bases, with 10 bases between them. CDR3 length equals 12 residues. Germline V gene sequence: CDR1 SQVTM, CDR2 ANQGSEA. DNA of the CDR3: TGCAGCGTTGTTCTAGCCGGAGATACGCAGTATTTT. It encodes CSVVLAGDTQYF.

The chain carries TRBV6-5 and TRBJ1-2; D is uncertain. The CDR3 is 15 residues long. Germline CDR1 MNHEY, CDR2 SVGAGI. Trimming took 10 bases from V and 0 from J, leaving 18 bases between them. CDR3 region: CATKEVVSPNYGYTF. CDR3 nucleotide sequence: TGTGCCACCAAGGAGGTCGTATCCCCTAACTATGGCTACACCTTC.

The chain joins TRBV4-2 to TRBJ2-7; maybe TRBD1 (6 bases). CDR3 length: 15 amino acids. V was shortened by 2 bases and J by 1 base, with 12 bases between the two germline ends. Germline V CDR1 and CDR2: LGHNA, YNFKEQ. The CDR3 spells CASSQSEGESYEQYF. As DNA, the CDR3 is TGTGCCAGCAGCCAATCAGAGGGGGAATCCTACGAGCAGTACTTC.

V usage is TRBV7-8 and J usage is TRBJ1-2; no reliable D call. Germline CDR1 and CDR2: SGHVS and FQNEAQ. V was trimmed by 5 bases and J by 6 bases, leaving 16 bases between them. The CDR3 extends over 14 amino acids. Here the CDR3 reads CASSRRPGWDGYTF. The CDR3 nucleotides are TGTGCCAGCAGCCGACGACCAGGCTGGGATGGCTACACCTTC. Looking up the rest from reference TRBV7-8 and TRBJ1-2 gives the full variable domain: GAGVSQSPRYKVAKRGQDVALRCDPISGHVSLFWYQQALGQGPEFLTYFQNEAQLDKSGLPSDRFFAERPEGSVSTLKIQRTQQEDSAVYLCASSRRPGWDGYTFGSGTRLTVV.

The CDR3 spells CSVRNTEAFF. The CDR3 DNA sequence: TGCAGCGTTCGGAACACTGAAGCTTTCTTT. The rearrangement joins TRBV29-1 to TRBJ1-1; no clear D gene. The V gene lost 5 bases and the J gene lost 1 base, with 2 bases spanning the gap. CDR3 size: 10 residues. Germline CDR1 and CDR2: SQVTM and ANQGSEA.

This sequence joins TRBV29-1 and TRBJ2-1, with 9 bases fitting TRBD1. The CDR3 runs 11 residues. The V gene's germline CDR1 is SQVTM and CDR2 ANQGSEA. With V trimmed by 5 bases and J by 9 bases, 2 bases remained unmatched. The CDR3 DNA reads TGCAGCGTTCCGGACAGGGGTGAGCAGTTCTTC. It yields the protein CSVPDRGEQFF.

This sequence joins TRBV15 and TRBJ2-3, with 14 bases lining up with TRBD2. The CDR3 loop spans 17 amino acids. The V segment lost 5 bases and the J segment 8 bases; nucleotides outside the gene matches: 12. Per the germline V gene, CDR1 is LNHNV and CDR2 is YYDKDF (reference sequence). CDR3: CATSLGLAGDRWGTQYF. The CDR3 nucleotides are TGTGCCACCAGCCTGGGACTAGCGGGAGACAGGTGGGGTACGCAGTATTTT.

V usage is TRBV7-9 and J usage is TRBJ2-7; TRBD1 matches at 8 bases. J gave up 4 bases and V 5 bases, and 4 bases lay outside the gene matches. Germline lookup yields CDR1 SEHNR and CDR2 FQNEAQ (reference sequence). The CDR3 consists of 13 residues. The CDR3 here is CASSIDRGYEQYF. The CDR3 nucleotides read TGTGCCAGCAGCATCGACAGGGGTTACGAGCAGTACTTC.

This chain links TRBV6-1 with TRBJ1-1; possibly TRBD1 for D (6 bases). Trimming cost V 5 bases and J 7 bases, with 8 bases left between them. The CDR3 has 11 residues. Germline-derived CDR1 and CDR2 are MNHNS and SASEGT. Here the CDR3 DNA reads TGTGCCAGCAGTTCAGGGGTTGAAGCTTTCTTT. This gives the protein CASSSGVEAFF.

This chain uses TRBV5-5 with TRBJ2-7, with a possible D match to TRBD2 (6 bases). The CDR3 contains 13 residues. With 0 bases removed from V and 6 bases from J, the gap between germline ends came to 10 bases. The germline V gene encodes CDR1 SGHKS and CDR2 YYEKEE (reference sequence). The CDR3 sequence is CASSLGWGGEQYF. CDR3 DNA sequence: TGTGCCAGCAGCTTGGGCTGGGGAGGCGAGCAGTACTTC. Based on the CDR3 plus reference TRBV5-5 and TRBJ2-7, the full variable domain is DAGVTQSPTHLIKTRGQQVTLRCSPISGHKSVSWYQQVLGQGPQFIFQYYEKEERGRGNFPDRFSARQFPNYSSELNVNALLLGDSALYLCASSLGWGGEQYFGPGTRLTVT.